The subject of this entry is one T cell receptor (beta chain). The sample comes from a study of blood T cell repertoires in COVID-19. Turning to the study itself: From the United States, Italy and Spain came samples of acute and convalescent COVID-19.

V was clipped by 4 bases and J by 4 bases, with 14 bases between them. Germline CDR1 SGHNT, CDR2 YYREEE (reference sequence). The CDR3 is made up of 14 amino acids. Assay used: immunoSEQ multiplex PCR; TCRdb lists only in-frame clones, some missing. The repertoire holds roughly 320,000 clones, around 85% seen once, with 6% to 9% in the top ten. The clonotype was recovered from a human donor in a cohort sampled during active COVID-19. The genes are TRBV5-4 and TRBJ1-2; D unclear. The sequencing input was peripheral blood. The CDR3 reads CASSPQTAFYGYTF. The DNA of the CDR3 is TGTGCCAGCAGCCCACAAACAGCCTTCTATGGCTACACCTTC.